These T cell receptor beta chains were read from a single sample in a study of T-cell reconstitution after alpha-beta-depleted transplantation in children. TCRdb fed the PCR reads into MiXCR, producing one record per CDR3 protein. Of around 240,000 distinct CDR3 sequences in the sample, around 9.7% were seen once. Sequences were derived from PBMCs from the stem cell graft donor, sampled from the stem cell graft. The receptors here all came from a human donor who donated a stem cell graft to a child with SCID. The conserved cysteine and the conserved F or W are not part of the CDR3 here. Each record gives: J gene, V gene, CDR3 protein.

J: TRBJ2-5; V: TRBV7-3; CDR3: ASSFKGSETQY
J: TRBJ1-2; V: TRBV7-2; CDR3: ASSADTGDYGYT
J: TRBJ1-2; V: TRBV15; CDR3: ATSRVSVLGGGYT
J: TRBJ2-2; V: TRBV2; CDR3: ASSEYSGTGTNTGELF
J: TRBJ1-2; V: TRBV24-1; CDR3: ATSDTRYGYT
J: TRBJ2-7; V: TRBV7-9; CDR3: ASNFERGSRSEQY
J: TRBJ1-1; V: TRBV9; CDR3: ASGRTGSNTEAF
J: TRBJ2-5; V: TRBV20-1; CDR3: SARKGVTETQY
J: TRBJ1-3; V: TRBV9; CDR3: ASSGPSGNTIY
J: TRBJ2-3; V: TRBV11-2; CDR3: ASSLRSFGGAGVFGTDTQY
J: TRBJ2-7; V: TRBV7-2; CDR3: ASSPNTWYEQY
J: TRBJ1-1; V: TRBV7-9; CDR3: ASSFSVGGSTEAF
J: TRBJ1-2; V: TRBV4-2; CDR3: ASRKVGNYGYT
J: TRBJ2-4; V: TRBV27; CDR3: ASSLGTGKNIQY
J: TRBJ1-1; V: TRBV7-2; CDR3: ASSSHQGDTEAF
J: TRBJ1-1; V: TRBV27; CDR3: ASSLSGREAF
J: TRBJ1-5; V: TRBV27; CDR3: ASTEGNGNQPQH
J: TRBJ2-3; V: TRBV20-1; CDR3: SAPAGGTDTQY
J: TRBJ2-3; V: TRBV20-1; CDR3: SAHRTIPTDTQY
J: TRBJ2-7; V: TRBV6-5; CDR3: ASSYSGQGPYEQY
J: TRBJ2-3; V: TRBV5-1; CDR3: ASSLLAGSTDTQY
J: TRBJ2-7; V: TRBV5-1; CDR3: ASSQDRGVIYEQY
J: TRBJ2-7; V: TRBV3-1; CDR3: ASSPTGTGFNEQY
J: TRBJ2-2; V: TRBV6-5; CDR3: ASSYSAGRATGELF
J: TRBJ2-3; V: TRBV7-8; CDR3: ASTNWGSSTDTQY
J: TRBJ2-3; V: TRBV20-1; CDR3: SATWDRGIRDTQY
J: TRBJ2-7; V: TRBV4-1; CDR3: ASSQLAGPYEQY
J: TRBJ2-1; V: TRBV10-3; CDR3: AISPAIGQEDYNEQF
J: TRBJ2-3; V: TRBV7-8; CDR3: ASRPRLAGADTQY
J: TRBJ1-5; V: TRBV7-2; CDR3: ASSLRSRQPQH
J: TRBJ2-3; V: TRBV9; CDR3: ASSVGPLILTDTQY
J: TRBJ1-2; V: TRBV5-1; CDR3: ASSLVATEYVYT
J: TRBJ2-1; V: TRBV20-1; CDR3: SAQRGLSYNEQF
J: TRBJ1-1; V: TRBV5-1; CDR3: ASSSPPRDRGPF
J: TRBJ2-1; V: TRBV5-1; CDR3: ASSLLVAANNEQF
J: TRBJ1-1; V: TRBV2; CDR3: ASTKIGDTEAF
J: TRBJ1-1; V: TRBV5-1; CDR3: ASSLGTGAVNTEAF
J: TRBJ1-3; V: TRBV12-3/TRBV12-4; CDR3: ASSPGAAGNTIY
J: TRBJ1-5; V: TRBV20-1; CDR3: SASRDTNQPQH
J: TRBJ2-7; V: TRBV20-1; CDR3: SAPGQNSYEQY
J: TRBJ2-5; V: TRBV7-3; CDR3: ASSSTSGAQETQY
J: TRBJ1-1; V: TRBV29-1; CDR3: SVPSGVGPL